One and the same sample provided the 9 T cell receptor beta chains below, sequenced in a study of cytomegalovirus exposure and HLA in healthy donors. Both 60 Vbeta primers and 13 Jbeta primers went into the PCR. Profiling relied on immunoSEQ multiplex PCR, and the TCRdb table lists in-frame clones only, not all of them. The sample has 250,000 to 350,000 clones; 86% are singletons. Sequencing was done on a sample of PBMCs. These receptors were taken from a man in his forties in good health and CMV-seropositive.

The genes are TRBV28 and TRBJ2-7; TRBD2 aligns across 9 bases. The CDR3 length is 16 residues. The V and J ends lost 5 bases and 0 bases, in that order; junction bases with no gene match: 8. CDR1 is MDHEN and CDR2 is SYDVKM in the germline V gene. The CDR3 loop is CASSPQRLADSYEQYF. CDR3 in DNA: TGTGCCAGCAGTCCACAACGACTAGCGGACTCCTACGAGCAGTACTTC. Based on the CDR3 plus reference TRBV28 and TRBJ2-7, the full variable domain is DVKVTQSSRYLVKRTGEKVFLECVQDMDHENMFWYRQDPGLGLRLIYFSYDVKMKEKGDIPEGYSVSREKKERFSLILESASTNQTSMYLCASSPQRLADSYEQYFGPGTRLTVT.

The V and J genes are TRBV5-4 and TRBJ2-7; tentative D call: TRBD2 (6 bases). In germline, CDR1 is SGHNT, CDR2 YYREEE (reference sequence). This CDR3 spans 14 amino acids. Trimming left V 0 bases short and J 5 bases short, with 12 bases between. The CDR3 nucleotides are TGTGCCAGCAGCTTGGCGCGGGGACTGGACGAGCAGTACTTC. Translation: CASSLARGLDEQYF.

This clone was found once. This sequence joins TRBV5-1 and TRBJ2-7; tentative D call: TRBD2 (5 bases). The CDR3 extends over 14 amino acids. Germline V gene data show CDR1 as SGHRS and CDR2 as YFSETQ. Between the trimmed V and J ends, which lost 5 bases and 0 bases, there was a span of 12 bases. In DNA form, the CDR3 reads TGCGCCAGCAGAAAGCGGCAGGACTCCTACGAGCAGTACTTC. It translates to CASRKRQDSYEQYF.

The genes are TRBV6-5 and TRBJ1-3; D remains unclear. Germline lookup yields CDR1 MNHEY and CDR2 SVGAGI. With 5 bases removed from V and 6 bases from J, the gap between germline ends came to 14 bases. The CDR3 totals 14 residues. The CDR3 sequence: CASSPQYLKNTIYF. The DNA for the CDR3 is TGTGCCAGCAGTCCACAGTACCTCAAAAACACCATATATTTT.

The rearrangement uses TRBV19 and TRBJ1-1; maybe TRBD1 (5 bases). The CDR3 is 15 residues long. The V end lost 5 bases, the J end lost 4 bases, and 17 bases lay between the germline ends. Germline CDR1 is LNHDA and CDR2 is SQIVND (reference sequence). CDR3: CASSAQLGVSTEAFF. CDR3 nucleotides: TGTGCCAGTAGTGCCCAATTAGGGGTGAGCACTGAAGCTTTCTTT.

V and J are TRBV30 and TRBJ1-1, with 9 bases that match TRBD1. CDR1 is GTSNPN and CDR2 is SVGIG in the germline V gene (reference sequence). CDR3 size: 13 residues. The V gene end was trimmed by 5 bases and the J gene end by 5 bases; junction bases not matched to a gene: 6. CDR3: CAWSGGTGTEAFF. CDR3 nucleotides: TGTGCCTGGTCCGGCGGGACAGGGACTGAAGCTTTCTTT.

The chain employs TRBV28 and TRBJ2-3; 7 bases are shared with TRBD2. CDR1 is MDHEN and CDR2 is SYDVKM in the germline V gene. The V gene end was trimmed by 8 bases and the J gene end by 7 bases; junction bases not matched to a gene: 12. The CDR3 covers 14 residues. CDR3 sequence (DNA): TGTGCCAGCCAACCGGGATGGGAGGGGAATACGCAGTATTTT. Translated: CASQPGWEGNTQYF.

The chain combines TRBV5-4 with TRBJ2-3; 11 nucleotides align to TRBD2. The CDR3 loop spans 15 amino acids. The trim removed 3 bases at V and 2 bases at J, leaving 2 bases unmatched. CDR1 SGHNT and CDR2 YYREEE come from the germline V gene (reference sequence). The chain's CDR3 is CASSSGLAVTDTQYF. CDR3 in DNA: TGTGCCAGCAGCTCGGGACTAGCGGTCACAGATACGCAGTATTTT.

The V and J genes are TRBV7-3 and TRBJ2-1, with D possibly matching TRBD1 (5 bases). This CDR3 comprises 13 residues. V was clipped by 1 base and J by 13 bases, with 14 bases between them. Germline loops: CDR1 SGHTA, CDR2 FQGTGA. CDR3 sequence reads: CASSLIGAEDQFF. CDR3 nucleotides: TGTGCCAGCAGCTTAATTGGGGCTGAGGACCAGTTCTTC.